This T cell receptor (beta chain) was identified in a study of blood T cell repertoires in COVID-19. Study background: Samples came from the United States, Italy and Spain, spanning acute and convalescent COVID-19. The analysed material was cDNA or gDNA that came from T cells, B-cell-depleted T cells, or PBMCs.

It was during active infection that Seattle patients were enrolled and then longitudinally followed. In the authors' workflow: From reference gene primer amplification, estimates of nucleated cell counts were derived. Clones were sequenced by immunoSEQ multiplex PCR, and TCRdb holds only the in-frame ones, with some missing. D and trimming come from the DNA, and the V and J calls and clone size come from that table. Here the sample spans fewer than 200,000 clones, more than 80% being singletons. Sequenced: peripheral blood. The sequence was collected from a woman aged 80 or over with COVID-19, enrolled during active disease.

CDR3 coding DNA: TGTGCCAGCAGCAAACCGGACAGTGCCTACGAGCAGTACTTC. The encoded protein is CASSKPDSAYEQYF. V gene TRBV21-1 combines with J gene TRBJ2-7; the listed D gene, TRBD1, was not tested against the DNA. TRBV21-1 is marked as a pseudogene. CDR3 length equals 14 residues.